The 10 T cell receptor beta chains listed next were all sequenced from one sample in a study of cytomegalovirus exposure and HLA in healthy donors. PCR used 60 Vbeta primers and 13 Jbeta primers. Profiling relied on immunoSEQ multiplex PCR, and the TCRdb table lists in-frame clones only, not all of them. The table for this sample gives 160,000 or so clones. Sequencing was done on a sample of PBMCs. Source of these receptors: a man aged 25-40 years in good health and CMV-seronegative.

In DNA form, the CDR3 reads TGTGCCAGTTGCACGCTTGCGGGAGGCGAGCAGTACTTC. This encodes CASCTLAGGEQYF. The gene calls are TRBV19 and TRBJ2-7, with TRBD2 identical over 8 bases. With V trimmed by 8 bases and J by 6 bases, 9 bases remained unmatched. Germline V CDR1 and CDR2: LNHDA, SQIVND (reference sequence). This CDR3 spans 13 amino acids.

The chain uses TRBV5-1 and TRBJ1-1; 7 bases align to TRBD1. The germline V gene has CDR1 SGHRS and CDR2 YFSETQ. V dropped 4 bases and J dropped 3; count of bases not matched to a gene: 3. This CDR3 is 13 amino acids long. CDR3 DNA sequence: TGCGCCAGCAGCCCAACAGGGGACACTGAAGCTTTCTTT. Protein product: CASSPTGDTEAFF.

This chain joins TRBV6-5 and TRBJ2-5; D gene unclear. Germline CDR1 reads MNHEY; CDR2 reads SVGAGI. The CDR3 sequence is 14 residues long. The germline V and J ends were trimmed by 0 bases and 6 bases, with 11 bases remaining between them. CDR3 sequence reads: CASSYSGSLKTQYF. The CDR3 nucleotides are TGTGCCAGCAGTTACTCCGGTAGCCTGAAGACCCAGTACTTC.

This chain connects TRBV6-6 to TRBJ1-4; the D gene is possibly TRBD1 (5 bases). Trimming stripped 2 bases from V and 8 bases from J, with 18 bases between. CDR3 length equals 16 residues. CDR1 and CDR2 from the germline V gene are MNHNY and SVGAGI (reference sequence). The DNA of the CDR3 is TGTGCCAGCAGTTACACTTTTGGAGGGGCCGGAGAAAAACTGTTTTTT. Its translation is CASSYTFGGAGEKLFF.

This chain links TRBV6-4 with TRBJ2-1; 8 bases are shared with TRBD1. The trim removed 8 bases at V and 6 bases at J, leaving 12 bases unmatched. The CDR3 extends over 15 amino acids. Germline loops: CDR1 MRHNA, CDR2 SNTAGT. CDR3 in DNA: TGTGCCAGCTCGGAGGGGCAGGGGGCAGGCAATGAGCAGTTCTTC. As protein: CASSEGQGAGNEQFF.

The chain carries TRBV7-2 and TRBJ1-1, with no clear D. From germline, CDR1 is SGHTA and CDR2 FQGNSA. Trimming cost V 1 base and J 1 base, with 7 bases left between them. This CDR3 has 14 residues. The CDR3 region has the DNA TGTGCCAGCAGCTTAGACAGAGCGAACACTGAAGCTTTCTTT. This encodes CASSLDRANTEAFF.

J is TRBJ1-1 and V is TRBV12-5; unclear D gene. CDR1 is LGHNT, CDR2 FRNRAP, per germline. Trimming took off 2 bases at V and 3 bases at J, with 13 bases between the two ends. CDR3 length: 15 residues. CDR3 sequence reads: CASGLPPPRDTEAFF. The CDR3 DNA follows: TGTGCTAGTGGTTTGCCCCCGCCTCGGGACACTGAAGCTTTCTTT.

CDR3 loop: CATLAGPRETQYF. In nucleotides, the CDR3 is TGTGCCACGCTCGCAGGGCCACGCGAGACCCAGTACTTC. The chain combines TRBV25-1 with TRBJ2-5; tentative D call: TRBD1 (5 bases). The germline V gene has CDR1 MGHDK and CDR2 SYGVNS. Trimming took off 10 bases at V and 5 bases at J, with 17 bases between the two ends. This CDR3 is built from 13 residues.

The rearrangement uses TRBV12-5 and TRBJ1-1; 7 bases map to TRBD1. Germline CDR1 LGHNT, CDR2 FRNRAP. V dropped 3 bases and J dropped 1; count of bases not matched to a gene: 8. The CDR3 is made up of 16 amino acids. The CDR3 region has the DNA TGTGCTAGTGGTTTTACTCCGGGACAGCGGAACACTGAAGCTTTCTTT. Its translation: CASGFTPGQRNTEAFF.

Here the CDR3 DNA reads TGCGCCAGCAGCGACCCAGGGTCAGATACGCAGTATTTT. Protein: CASSDPGSDTQYF. The chain couples TRBV5-1 to TRBJ2-3, with a possible D match to TRBD1 (5 bases). The CDR3 is 13 residues long. CDR1 SGHRS and CDR2 YFSETQ come from the germline V gene. V was pared by 4 bases and J by 4 bases, with 10 bases between. Full variable domain (rest looked up from reference TRBV5-1 and TRBJ2-3): KAGVTQTPRYLIKTRGQQVTLSCSPISGHRSVSWYQQTPGQGLQFLFEYFSETQRNKGNFPGRFSGRQFSNSRSEMNVSTLELGDSALYLCASSDPGSDTQYFGPGTRLTVL.